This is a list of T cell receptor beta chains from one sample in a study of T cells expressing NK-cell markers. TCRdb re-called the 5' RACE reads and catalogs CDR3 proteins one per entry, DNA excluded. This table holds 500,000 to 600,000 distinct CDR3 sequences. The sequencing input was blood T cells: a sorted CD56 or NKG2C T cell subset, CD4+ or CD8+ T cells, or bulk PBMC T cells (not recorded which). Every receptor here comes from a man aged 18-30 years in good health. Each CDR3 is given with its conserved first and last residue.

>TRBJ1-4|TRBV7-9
CASSAGGAFEKLFF
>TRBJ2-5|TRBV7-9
CASSEPTGETQYF
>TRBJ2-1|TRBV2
CASTTSRGSEQFF
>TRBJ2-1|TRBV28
CASSFGGRTYNEQFF
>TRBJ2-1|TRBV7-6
CASSLAKAGVGTYNEQFF
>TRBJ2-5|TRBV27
CASSDREEGETQYF
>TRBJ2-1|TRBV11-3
CASGVSAGSSYNEQFF
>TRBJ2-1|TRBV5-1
CASSKGLDGEQFF
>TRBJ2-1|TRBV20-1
CSVHRADEQFF
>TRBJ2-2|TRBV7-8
CASSRRTGGRGELFF
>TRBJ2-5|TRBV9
CASSRWDPKETQYF
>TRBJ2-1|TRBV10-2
CASRGSGTPEQFF
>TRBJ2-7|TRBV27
CASNPGLAETYEQYF
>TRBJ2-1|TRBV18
CASSPNSSGNEQFF
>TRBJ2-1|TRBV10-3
CAISDPTTSGRDTSYNEQFF
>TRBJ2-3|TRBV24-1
CATRSGLAGAGDTQYF
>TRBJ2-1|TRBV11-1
CASSTQGLAYYNEQFF
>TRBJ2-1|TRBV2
CASRPEVAGGPYNEQFF
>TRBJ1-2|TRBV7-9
CASSSIIGDKTNYGYTF
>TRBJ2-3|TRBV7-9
CASSKGAGSTDTQYF
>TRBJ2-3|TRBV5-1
CASSLASAGGGHTQYF
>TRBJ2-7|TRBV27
CASSFVASYEQYF
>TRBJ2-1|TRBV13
CASTMGLAGYNEQFF
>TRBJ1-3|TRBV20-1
CSARPPGQRSSGNTIYF
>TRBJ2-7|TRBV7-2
CASSSMTSHYEQYF
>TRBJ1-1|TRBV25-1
CASSEFGTGRGVNTEAFF
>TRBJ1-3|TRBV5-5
CASSFDQGAGNTIYF
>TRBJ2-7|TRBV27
CASTKTTGEQYF
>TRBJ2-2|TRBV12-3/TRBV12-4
CASSLSLTGELFF
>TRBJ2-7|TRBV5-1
CASSLVSGVHYEQYF
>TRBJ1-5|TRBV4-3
CASSQDLVGDNQPQHF
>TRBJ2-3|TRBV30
CAWNRGLGTDTQYF
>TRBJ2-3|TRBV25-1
CAITQGSTQYF
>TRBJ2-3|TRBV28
CASSSTGLEDTQYF
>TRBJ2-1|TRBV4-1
CASSHRLAGTYNEQFF
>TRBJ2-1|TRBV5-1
CASGPGTHLFSYNEQFF
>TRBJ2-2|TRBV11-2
CASSPINGRDTGELFF
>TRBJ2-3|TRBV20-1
CSARDGGGTDTQYF
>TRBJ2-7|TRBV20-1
CSASRQGSYEQYF
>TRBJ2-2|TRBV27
CASSPTVAPGELFF
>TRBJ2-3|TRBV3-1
CASSQDGGMRNTQYF
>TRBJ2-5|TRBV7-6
CASSQNSGSGETQYF
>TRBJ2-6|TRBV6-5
CASSSGPISGANVLTF